The present TCR beta chain was sequenced within a study of blood T cell repertoires in COVID-19. About the research overall: Samples came from the United States, Italy and Spain, spanning acute and convalescent COVID-19. The analysed material was cDNA or gDNA that came from T cells, B-cell-depleted T cells, or PBMCs.

Per the original methods: Estimation of nucleated cell counts relied on the amplification of reference gene primers. The protocol was immunoSEQ multiplex PCR, while the TCRdb copy is restricted to in-frame clones and leaves out a portion. From that table come the V and J calls and clone size; the DNA was used to work out D and trimming. The table lists tens of thousands of clones, 89% of them singletons. The germline gives CDR1 SNHLY, CDR2 FYNNEI. The length of the CDR3 is 13 residues. The V gene lost 6 bases and the J gene lost 7 bases, with 10 bases spanning the gap. The clonotype comes from a woman older than 75 with acute or convalescent COVID-19. The chain recombines TRBV2 with TRBJ1-6, with D maybe TRBD1 (5 bases). The specimen was peripheral blood. The CDR3 nucleotides are TGTGCCAGCAGGCCGGAGGGGAATTCACCCCTCCACTTT. It encodes CASRPEGNSPLHF.